The 25 T cell receptor beta chains given below trace back to one sample, sequenced in a study of read filtering for tumor transcriptome and immune sequencing (dated by TCRdb to 2020 to 2021). The sequencing machine was an Illumina HiSeq 4000. The Immunoverse kit was used to build TCR libraries from around 400 ng RNA, with molecular barcoded adaptors covering alpha/delta and beta/gamma chains. Using fastp trimming at Q25 and MiXCR clonotype assembly, TCRdb reanalyzed the public sequencing data and kept in-frame beta chains. Entries that share a CDR3 protein sequence are merged under the most common genes and DNA. Recorded for this sample are about 86,000 distinct CDR3 sequences; roughly an eighth of them occurred a single time. Just under 15% of the sample lies in the top ten. Sequenced input: a population of CD138-negative cells sorted from bone marrow. Explained via the paper, the cell subset or site label denotes: bone marrow mononuclear cells depleted of CD138+ plasma/myeloma cells by negative magnetic selection. These receptors all come from a donor aged 40 or over with multiple myeloma.

Concerning this clonotype itself: This may come from a read error, since a much larger clone is one base off. This rearrangement joins TRBV25-1 to TRBJ2-5; D possibly uses TRBD1 or TRBD2 (5 bases each). The CDR3 spans 15 residues. CDR1 and CDR2 (germline): MGHDK, SYGVNS. Here the CDR3 reads CASSAPPGRRETQHF. For the CDR3, the DNA is TGTGCCAGCAGTGCGCCTCCGGGACGTAGGGAGACCCAGCACTTC. The full variable domain, in which reference TRBV25-1 and TRBJ2-5 provide the parts outside the CDR3, is EADIYQTPRYLVIGTGKKITLECSQTMGHDKMYWYQQDPGMELHLIHYSYGVNSTEKGDLSSESTVSRIRTEHFPLTLESARPSHTSQYLCASSAPPGRRETQHFGPGTRLLVL.

This clonotype counts as medium-sized. The chain has TRBV25-1 and TRBJ2-1, with a tentative D call TRBD2 (6 bases). Between the trimmed V and J ends, which lost 2 bases and 0 bases, there was a span of 11 bases. Germline lookup yields CDR1 MGHDK and CDR2 SYGVNS. The CDR3 totals 16 residues. The DNA for the CDR3 is TGTGCCAGCAGTGAAGAGCGGGTGAGCTCCTACAATGAGCAGTTCTTC. This encodes CASSEERVSSYNEQFF. Full variable domain (rest looked up from reference TRBV25-1 and TRBJ2-1): EADIYQTPRYLVIGTGKKITLECSQTMGHDKMYWYQQDPGMELHLIHYSYGVNSTEKGDLSSESTVSRIRTEHFPLTLESARPSHTSQYLCASSEERVSSYNEQFFGPGTRLTVL.

This clonotype was seen at least ten times. This chain links TRBV4-1 with TRBJ1-1; D uncertain. The CDR3 extends over 18 amino acids. Trimming left V 0 bases short and J 2 bases short, with 19 bases between. Germline V gene lookup returns CDR1 MGHRA and CDR2 YSYEKL. The CDR3: CASSQDQIMSTPNTEAFF. DNA for the CDR3: TGCGCCAGCAGCCAAGATCAGATTATGTCGACACCCAACACTGAAGCTTTCTTT.

This clonotype showed up many times. The chain joins TRBV25-1 to TRBJ2-1, with D perhaps matching TRBD1 or TRBD2 (5 bases each). Germline CDR1 MGHDK, CDR2 SYGVNS. Trimming removed 6 bases from V and 9 bases from J, with 9 bases in between. The CDR3 consists of 11 residues. The CDR3 DNA follows: TGTGCCAGCAGCTCGAGGGGTGAGCAGTTCTTC. It yields the protein CASSSRGEQFF.

This clonotype was detected a few times. The J gene is TRBJ2-5, the V gene TRBV5-4; 10 bases agree with TRBD2. The CDR3 sequence is 15 residues long. Germline loops: CDR1 SGHNT, CDR2 YYREEE (reference sequence). Trimming at V came to 0 bases and at J to 5 bases, leaving 4 bases not matched to a gene. The CDR3 region is CASSLAEAGGETQYF. The CDR3 region has the DNA TGTGCCAGCAGCTTGGCCGAAGCGGGAGGGGAGACCCAGTACTTC.

This clonotype was observed a few times. Given a much more abundant clone one base away, this may be a read error. This chain connects TRBV18 to TRBJ1-1; D possibly corresponds to TRBD1 (5 bases). V lost 6 bases and J 6 bases, leaving 14 bases between the germline ends. The CDR3 loop spans 13 amino acids. Germline-derived CDR1 and CDR2 are KGHSH and LQKENI. CDR3 protein: CASSPWDWAEAFF. For the CDR3, the DNA is TGTGCCAGCTCCCCGTGGGACTGGGCTGAAGCTTTCTTT.

V usage is TRBV5-1 and J usage is TRBJ1-2, with D maybe TRBD1 (5 bases). The CDR3 contains 14 residues. Germline CDR1 reads SGHRS; CDR2 reads YFSETQ. V gave up 3 bases and J gave up 4 bases, with 13 bases separating them. The DNA of the CDR3 is TGCGCCAGCAGCTCTGGATCGGGGCCCTATGGCTACACCTTC. It translates to CASSSGSGPYGYTF.

This clonotype was counted at least ten times. The rearrangement uses TRBV5-1 and TRBJ2-3; D unclear. Germline V gives CDR1 SGHRS, CDR2 YFSETQ. Deletions cut 2 bases from V and 5 bases from J, with 6 bases between. The CDR3 is 12 residues long. For the CDR3, the DNA is TGCGCCAGCAGCTTCGCCCAAGATACGCAGTATTTT. Translated, it gives CASSFAQDTQYF.

Ten or more counts support this clonotype. The rearrangement joins TRBV5-1 to TRBJ1-5, with a possible D match to TRBD1 (6 bases). Looked up from germline, CDR1 is SGHRS and CDR2 is YFSETQ. V lost 2 bases and J 1 base, leaving 10 bases between the germline ends. CDR3 size: 15 residues. Here the CDR3 reads CASSLQGGSNQPQHF. The CDR3 nucleotides are TGCGCCAGCAGCTTACAGGGTGGAAGCAATCAGCCCCAGCATTTT.

This clonotype was seen only once. This could be a read error, since a much larger clone is one nucleotide away. The CDR3 does not close with the conserved phenylalanine or tryptophan, likely indicating a read error. The DNA is left out, because the CDR3 cannot be placed on it with certainty; the CDR3 is given as TCRdb lists it. Here the CDR3 reads CASSLLEPPTI. The V and J genes are TRBV12-3 or TRBV12-4 and TRBJ1-2. The CDR3 has 11 residues if both end residues are counted.

This clonotype was seen ten or more times. The CDR3 sequence: CASSYKGNEQFF. The CDR3 region has the DNA TGTGCCAGCAGTTACAAGGGCAATGAGCAGTTCTTC. The chain combines TRBV12-3 or TRBV12-4 with TRBJ2-1; D unclear. The CDR3 is 12 amino acids. V lost 4 bases and J 6 bases, leaving 7 bases between the germline ends.

The CDR3 DNA reads as TGTGCCAGCAAAGGACGAAACACTGAAGCTTTCTTT. It yields the protein CASKGRNTEAFF. This sequence joins TRBV6-1 and TRBJ1-1; D gene ambiguous. Looked up from germline, CDR1 is MNHNS and CDR2 is SASEGT. Trimming left V 7 bases short and J 2 bases short, with 8 bases between. This CDR3 spans 12 amino acids.

As for this clonotype: A much larger clone lies a single base off, so this may be a read error. Here the CDR3 reads CSAGGYPRTGSSYEQYF. The DNA of the CDR3 is TGCAGTGCTGGAGGATATCCCAGAACAGGGAGCTCCTACGAGCAGTACTTC. V usage is TRBV20-1 and J usage is TRBJ2-7; tentatively, D is TRBD1 (6 bases). The V gene lost 5 bases and the J gene lost 0 bases, with 23 bases spanning the gap. Per the germline V gene, CDR1 is DFQATT and CDR2 is SNEGSKA (reference sequence). This CDR3 contains 17 residues.

This clonotype was observed at least ten times. The J gene is TRBJ2-7, the V gene TRBV20-1; a possible D gene is TRBD1 (6 bases). The CDR3 runs 15 residues. The germline V and J ends were trimmed by 0 bases and 1 base, with 13 bases remaining between them. Per germline, CDR1 DFQATT and CDR2 SNEGSKA (reference sequence). CDR3 in amino acids: CSARDQGRMSYEQYF. In nucleotides, the CDR3 is TGCAGTGCTAGAGATCAGGGGCGGATGTCCTACGAGCAGTACTTC.

This clonotype was seen at least ten times. The CDR3 sequence: CASSLGGASTGELFF. The CDR3 nucleotides read TGTGCCAGCAGCTTAGGGGGGGCGAGCACCGGGGAGCTGTTTTTT. This chain connects TRBV7-3 to TRBJ2-2; D perhaps matches TRBD2 (7 bases). This CDR3 is 15 amino acids long. Trimming took 2 bases from V and 4 from J, leaving 11 bases between them. CDR1 and CDR2 from the germline V gene are SGHTA and FQGTGA. The variable domain in full, with the rest retrieved from reference TRBV7-3 and TRBJ2-2, is GAGVSQTPSNKVTEKGKYVELRCDPISGHTALYWYRQSLGQGPEFLIYFQGTGAADDSGLPNDRFFAVRPEGSVSTLKIQRTERGDSAVYLCASSLGGASTGELFFGEGSRLTVL.

In this sample, this clonotype turned up many times. CDR3 sequence (DNA): TGTGCCTGGAGAGAGGGGGTAGCGGCAGACGAGCAGTACTTC. This gives the protein CAWREGVAADEQYF. V and J are TRBV30 and TRBJ2-7, with D perhaps assigned TRBD1 or TRBD2 (6 bases each). This CDR3 spans 14 amino acids. The V and J ends lost 3 bases and 5 bases respectively, with 17 bases between them. Germline V gene lookup returns CDR1 GTSNPN and CDR2 SVGIG (reference sequence).

The CDR3 spells CASSYRVVRRFTDAPYF. CDR3 coding DNA: TGTGCCAGCAGTTACCGGGTAGTCAGGAGATTCACAGATGCGCCGTATTTT. The V gene is TRBV6-2 or TRBV6-3, the J gene TRBJ2-3; D gene uncertain. The germline V and J ends were trimmed by 2 bases and 14 bases, with 29 bases remaining between them. Germline lookup yields CDR1 MNHEY and CDR2 SVGEGT. The CDR3 totals 17 residues.

This clonotype was seen at least ten times. V usage is TRBV28 and J usage is TRBJ2-7, with 8 bases aligning to TRBD1. Germline CDR1 MDHEN, CDR2 SYDVKM. The junction had 7 bases not matched to a gene; V was cut back by 5 bases and J by 1 base. The CDR3 runs 15 residues. For the CDR3, the DNA is TGTGCCAGCAGTACCCCGGGACAGGTTTCCTACGAGCAGTACTTC. Protein sequence: CASSTPGQVSYEQYF.

This clonotype was seen ten or more times. The chain joins TRBV3-1 to TRBJ2-7, with 12 nucleotides matching TRBD2. J gave up 1 base and V 7 bases, and 8 bases lay outside the gene matches. There are 16 residues in the CDR3. The germline gives CDR1 LGHDT, CDR2 YNNKEL (reference sequence). The CDR3 DNA reads TGTGCCAGCACCTCGGGACTAGCGGGTTATTCCTACGAGCAGTACTTC. Protein: CASTSGLAGYSYEQYF.

This clonotype was detected many times. The V gene is TRBV4-1, the J gene TRBJ2-1; D call uncertain. The germline V and J ends were trimmed by 0 bases and 7 bases, with 10 bases remaining between them. Looked up from germline, CDR1 is MGHRA and CDR2 is YSYEKL. This CDR3 contains 14 residues. The CDR3 loop is CASSQDGVQNEQFF. The CDR3 DNA reads TGCGCCAGCAGCCAAGATGGGGTCCAGAATGAGCAGTTCTTC.

The sample holds many counts of this clonotype. The gene calls are TRBV20-1 and TRBJ2-7, with 10 bases matching TRBD1. CDR1 is DFQATT, CDR2 SNEGSKA, per germline (reference sequence). The CDR3 has 14 residues. The V segment lost 5 bases and the J segment 5 bases; nucleotides outside the gene matches: 9. CDR3 in DNA: TGCAGTGCTTTCGCCGGGACAGGGGTAAACGAGCAGTACTTC. It is translated as CSAFAGTGVNEQYF.

In its sample, this clonotype was seen many times. The J gene is TRBJ1-1, the V gene TRBV7-2; D perhaps matches TRBD1 (5 bases). Trimming took 5 bases from V and 5 from J, leaving 9 bases between them. This CDR3 has 12 residues. Germline V CDR1 and CDR2: SGHTA, FQGNSA. CDR3 sequence (DNA): TGTGCCAGCAGCCCGGGGGGGACTGAAGCTTTCTTT. Its translation is CASSPGGTEAFF. The whole variable domain, remainder taken from reference TRBV7-2 and TRBJ1-1, is GAGVSQSPSNKVTEKGKDVELRCDPISGHTALYWYRQSLGQGLEFLIYFQGNSAPDKSGLPSDRFSAERTGGSVSTLTIQRTQQEDSAVYLCASSPGGTEAFFGQGTRLTVV.

This clonotype was recorded a few times. The V gene is TRBV28, the J gene TRBJ2-5; a weak D match, TRBD1 (6 bases). Trimming stripped 8 bases from V and 5 bases from J, with 15 bases between. Germline V lookup: CDR1 MDHEN, CDR2 SYDVKM. There are 13 residues in the CDR3. CDR3 amino acids: CASVPTGIETQYF. CDR3 bases: TGTGCCAGCGTACCAACAGGGATCGAGACCCAGTACTTC.

Many counts were recorded for this clonotype. V gene TRBV24-1 combines with J gene TRBJ2-5; D unresolved. Trimming took 2 bases from V and 4 from J, leaving 13 bases between them. Per germline, CDR1 KGHDR and CDR2 SFDVKD. The CDR3 contains 15 residues. CDR3 protein: CATSDSLRIGETQYF. The CDR3 DNA is TGTGCCACCAGTGATTCCCTAAGGATCGGAGAGACCCAGTACTTC.

The chain carries TRBV12-5 and TRBJ2-1, with no clear D. Germline-derived CDR1 and CDR2 are LGHNT and FRNRAP. V was clipped by 9 bases and J by 8 bases, with 11 bases between them. The CDR3 consists of 11 residues. The chain's CDR3 is CASSILDEQFF. Here the CDR3 DNA reads TGTGCTAGCAGTATACTTGATGAGCAGTTCTTC.